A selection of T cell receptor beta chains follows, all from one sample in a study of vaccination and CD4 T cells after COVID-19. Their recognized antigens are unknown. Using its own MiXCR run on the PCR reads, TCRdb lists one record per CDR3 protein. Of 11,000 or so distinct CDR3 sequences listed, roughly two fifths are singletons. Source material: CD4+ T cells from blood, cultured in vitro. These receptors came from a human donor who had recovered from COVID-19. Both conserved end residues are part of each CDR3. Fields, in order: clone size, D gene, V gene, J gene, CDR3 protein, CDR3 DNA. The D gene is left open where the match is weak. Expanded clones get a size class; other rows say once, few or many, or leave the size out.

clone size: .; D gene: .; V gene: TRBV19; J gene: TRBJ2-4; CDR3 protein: CASSRAGAKNIQYF; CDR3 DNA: TGTGCCAGTAGTCGGGCAGGGGCCAAAAACATTCAGTACTTC
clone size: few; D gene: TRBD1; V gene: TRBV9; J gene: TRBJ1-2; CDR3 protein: CASSVATGGGDGYTF; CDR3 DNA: TGTGCCAGCAGCGTAGCTACAGGGGGCGGGGACGGCTACACCTTC
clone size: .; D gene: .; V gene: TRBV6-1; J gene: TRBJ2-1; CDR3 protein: CASSAVGKSLNEQFF; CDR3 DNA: TGTGCCAGCAGCGCTGTGGGGAAATCCCTCAATGAGCAGTTCTTC
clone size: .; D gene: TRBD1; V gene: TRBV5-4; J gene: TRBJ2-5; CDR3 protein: CASTQGTEETQYF; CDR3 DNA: TGTGCCAGCACCCAAGGGACAGAAGAGACCCAGTACTTC
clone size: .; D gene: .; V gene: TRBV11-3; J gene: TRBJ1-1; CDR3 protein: CAREGGQLMNTEAFF; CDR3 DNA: TGTGCCAGAGAGGGGGGACAACTAATGAACACTGAAGCTTTCTTT
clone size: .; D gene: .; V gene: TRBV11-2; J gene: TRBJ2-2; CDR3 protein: CASSLLSGYTGELFF; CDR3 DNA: TGTGCCAGCAGCCTACTCTCAGGATACACCGGGGAGCTGTTTTTT
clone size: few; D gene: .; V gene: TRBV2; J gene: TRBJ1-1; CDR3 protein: CASMGFVNTEAFF; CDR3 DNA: TGTGCCAGTATGGGATTCGTGAACACTGAAGCTTTCTTT
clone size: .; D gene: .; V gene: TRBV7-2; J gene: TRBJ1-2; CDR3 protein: CASSLMTAINYGYTF; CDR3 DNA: TGTGCCAGCAGCTTAATGACGGCGATAAACTATGGCTACACCTTC
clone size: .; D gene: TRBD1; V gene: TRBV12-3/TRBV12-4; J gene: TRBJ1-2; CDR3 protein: CASRRTGDNYGYTF; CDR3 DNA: TGTGCCAGCAGAAGGACAGGGGACAACTATGGCTACACCTTC
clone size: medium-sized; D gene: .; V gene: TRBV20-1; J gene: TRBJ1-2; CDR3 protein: CSARITNYGYTF; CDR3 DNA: TGCAGTGCTAGAATAACTAACTATGGCTACACCTTC
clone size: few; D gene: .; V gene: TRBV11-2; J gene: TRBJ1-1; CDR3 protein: CASRSKYRVATEAFF; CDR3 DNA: TGTGCCAGCAGATCTAAGTACAGGGTAGCCACTGAAGCTTTCTTT
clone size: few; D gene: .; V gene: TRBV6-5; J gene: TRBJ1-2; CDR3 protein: CASSYRGSVSLYGYTF; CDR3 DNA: TGTGCCAGCAGTTACAGGGGTTCCGTATCCCTCTATGGCTACACCTTC
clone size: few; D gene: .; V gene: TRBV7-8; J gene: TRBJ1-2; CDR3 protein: CASSLAGTYGYTF; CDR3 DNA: TGTGCCAGCAGCTTAGCAGGGACCTATGGCTACACCTTC
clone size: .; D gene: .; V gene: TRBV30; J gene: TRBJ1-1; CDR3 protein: CACTRGPRTEAFF; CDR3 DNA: TGTGCCTGTACTCGGGGCCCACGGACTGAAGCTTTCTTT
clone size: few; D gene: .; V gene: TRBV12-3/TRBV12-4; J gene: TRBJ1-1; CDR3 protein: CASAGQILNTEAFF; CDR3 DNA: TGTGCCAGCGCCGGACAGATTTTGAACACTGAAGCTTTCTTT
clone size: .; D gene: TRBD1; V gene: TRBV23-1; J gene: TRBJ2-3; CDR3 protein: CASGTATDTQYF; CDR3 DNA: TGCGCCAGCGGGACAGCCACAGATACGCAGTATTTT
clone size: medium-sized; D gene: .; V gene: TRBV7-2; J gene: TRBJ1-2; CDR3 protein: CASSLTQGSSYGYTF; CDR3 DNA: TGTGCCAGCAGCCTAACACAGGGTAGTTCCTATGGCTACACCTTC
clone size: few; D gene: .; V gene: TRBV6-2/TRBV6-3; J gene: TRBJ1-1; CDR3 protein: CASSYLPGNTEAFF; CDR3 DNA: TGTGCCAGCAGCTACCTACCCGGGAACACTGAAGCTTTCTTT
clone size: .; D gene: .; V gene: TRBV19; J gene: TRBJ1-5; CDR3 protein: CASSASVGNQPQHF; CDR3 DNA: TGTGCCAGTAGTGCAAGTGTGGGCAATCAGCCCCAGCATTTT
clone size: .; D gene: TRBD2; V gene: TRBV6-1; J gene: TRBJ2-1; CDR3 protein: CAIRGGGYNEQFF; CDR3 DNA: TGTGCCATCCGGGGCGGGGGTTACAATGAGCAGTTCTTC
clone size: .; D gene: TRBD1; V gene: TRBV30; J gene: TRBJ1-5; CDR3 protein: CAWGGQQDQPQHF; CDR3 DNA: TGTGCCTGGGGGGGACAGCAAGATCAGCCCCAGCATTTT
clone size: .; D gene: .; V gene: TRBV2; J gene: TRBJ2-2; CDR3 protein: CASSEVPRSGELFF; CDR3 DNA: TGTGCCAGCAGTGAAGTACCCCGGTCAGGGGAGCTGTTTTTT
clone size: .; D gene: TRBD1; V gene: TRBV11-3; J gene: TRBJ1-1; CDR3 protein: CASSLYTGDEAFF; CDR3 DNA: TGTGCCAGCAGCTTATATACAGGGGACGAAGCTTTCTTT
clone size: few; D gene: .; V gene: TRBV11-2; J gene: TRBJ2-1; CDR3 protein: CASSLNRVNNEQFF; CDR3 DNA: TGTGCCAGCAGCTTGAACAGGGTCAACAATGAGCAGTTCTTC
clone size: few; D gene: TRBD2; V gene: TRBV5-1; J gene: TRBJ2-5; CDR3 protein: CASSQTSGEETQYF; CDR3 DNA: TGCGCCAGCAGCCAAACTAGCGGGGAAGAGACCCAGTACTTC
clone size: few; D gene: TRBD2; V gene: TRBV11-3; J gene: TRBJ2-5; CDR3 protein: CASSLPGGSRQETQYF; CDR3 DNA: TGTGCCAGCAGCTTACCCGGGGGGTCCCGCCAAGAGACCCAGTACTTC
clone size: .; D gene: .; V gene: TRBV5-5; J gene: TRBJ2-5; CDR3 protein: CASSYGPAETQYF; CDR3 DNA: TGTGCCAGCAGCTACGGACCTGCGGAGACCCAGTACTTC
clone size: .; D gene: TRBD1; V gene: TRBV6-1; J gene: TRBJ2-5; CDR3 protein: CASRGLRDRVQYF; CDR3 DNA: TGTGCCAGCAGGGGTCTCCGGGACAGGGTCCAGTACTTC
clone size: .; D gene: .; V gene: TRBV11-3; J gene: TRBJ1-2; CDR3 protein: CASSETQEVRGYTF; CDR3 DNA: TGTGCCAGCAGCGAAACACAGGAGGTCCGGGGCTACACCTTC
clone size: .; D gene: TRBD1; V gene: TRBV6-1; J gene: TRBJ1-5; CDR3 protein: CATLKTSGTGLDSQPQHF; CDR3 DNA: TGTGCCACCCTGAAAACTTCCGGGACAGGACTCGACAGTCAGCCCCAGCATTTT
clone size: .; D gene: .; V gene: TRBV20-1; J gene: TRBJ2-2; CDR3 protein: CSARDSVRGVGELFF; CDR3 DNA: TGCAGTGCTAGAGACTCCGTGCGAGGGGTCGGGGAGCTGTTTTTT
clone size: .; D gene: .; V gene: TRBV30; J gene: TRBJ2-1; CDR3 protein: CAWMGPGDEQFF; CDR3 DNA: TGTGCCTGGATGGGTCCGGGCGATGAGCAGTTCTTC
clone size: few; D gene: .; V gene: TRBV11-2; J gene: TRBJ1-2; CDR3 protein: CASSSRGSSNYGYTF; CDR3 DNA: TGTGCCAGCAGCAGCCGCGGCTCATCTAACTATGGCTACACCTTC
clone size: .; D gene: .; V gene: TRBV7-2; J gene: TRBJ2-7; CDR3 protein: CASSLSSGLLYEQYF; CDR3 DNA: TGTGCCAGCAGCTTATCTTCGGGCTTACTCTACGAGCAGTACTTC
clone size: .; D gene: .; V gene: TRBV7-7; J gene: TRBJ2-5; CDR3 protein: CASSQGRMVTKETQYF; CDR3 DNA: TGTGCCAGCAGCCAGGGGAGGATGGTGACCAAAGAGACCCAGTACTTC
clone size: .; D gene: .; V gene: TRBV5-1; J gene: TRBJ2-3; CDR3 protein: CASVPASTDTQYF; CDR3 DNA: TGCGCCAGCGTCCCGGCTAGCACAGATACGCAGTATTTT
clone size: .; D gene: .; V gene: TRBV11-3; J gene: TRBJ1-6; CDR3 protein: CASSLGSAGNSPLHF; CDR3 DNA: TGTGCCAGCAGCCTGGGGTCAGCTGGGAATTCACCCCTCCACTTT
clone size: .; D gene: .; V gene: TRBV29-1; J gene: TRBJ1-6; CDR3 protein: CSGSQGGKSPLHF; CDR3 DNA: TGCAGCGGCTCCCAGGGAGGCAAGTCACCCCTCCACTTT
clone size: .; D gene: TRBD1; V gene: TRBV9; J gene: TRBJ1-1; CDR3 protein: CASSVAGKGAVNTEAFF; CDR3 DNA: TGTGCCAGCAGCGTAGCTGGAAAGGGGGCAGTGAACACTGAAGCTTTCTTT
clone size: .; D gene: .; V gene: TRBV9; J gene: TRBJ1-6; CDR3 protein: CASSVVGDNSPLHF; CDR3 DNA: TGTGCCAGCAGCGTAGTAGGGGATAATTCACCCCTCCACTTT
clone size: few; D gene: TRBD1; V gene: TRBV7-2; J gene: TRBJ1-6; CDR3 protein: CATGTDVNSPLHF; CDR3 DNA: TGTGCCACCGGGACAGACGTTAATTCACCCCTCCACTTT
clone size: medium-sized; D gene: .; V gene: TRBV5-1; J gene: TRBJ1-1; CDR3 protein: CASSLVGGRVNTEAFF; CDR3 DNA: TGCGCCAGCAGCTTGGTGGGCGGTCGGGTGAACACTGAAGCTTTCTTT
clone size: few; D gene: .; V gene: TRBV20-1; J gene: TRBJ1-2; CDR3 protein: CSARTPGGVYGYTF; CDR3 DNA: TGCAGTGCTAGAACCCCGGGGGGCGTCTATGGCTACACCTTC
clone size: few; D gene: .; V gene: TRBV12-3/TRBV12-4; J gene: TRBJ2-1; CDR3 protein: CASSFWGNEQFF; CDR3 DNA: TGTGCCAGCAGTTTCTGGGGTAATGAGCAGTTCTTC
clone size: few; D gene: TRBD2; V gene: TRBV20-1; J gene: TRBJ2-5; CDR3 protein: CSARLAGGRLRETQYF; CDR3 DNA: TGCAGTGCCCGACTAGCGGGGGGGCGTTTGAGAGAGACCCAGTACTTC
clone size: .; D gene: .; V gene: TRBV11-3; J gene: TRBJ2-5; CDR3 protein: CASGRRQETQYF; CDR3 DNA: TGTGCCAGCGGCCGGAGGCAAGAGACCCAGTACTTC
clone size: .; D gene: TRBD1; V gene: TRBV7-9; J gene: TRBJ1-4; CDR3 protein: CASSDGTAYEKLFF; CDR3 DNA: TGTGCCAGCAGCGACGGGACAGCCTATGAAAAACTGTTTTTT
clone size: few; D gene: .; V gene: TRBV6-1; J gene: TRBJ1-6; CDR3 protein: CASSPQTEINSPLHF; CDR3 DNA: TGTGCCAGCTCACCACAGACAGAGATTAATTCACCCCTCCACTTT
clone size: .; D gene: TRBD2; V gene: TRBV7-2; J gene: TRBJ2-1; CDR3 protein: CASSRTSGGYYNEQFF; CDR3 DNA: TGTGCCAGCAGCCGGACTAGCGGGGGCTACTACAATGAGCAGTTCTTC
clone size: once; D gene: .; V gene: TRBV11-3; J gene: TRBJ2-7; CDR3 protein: CASSLFGGRAEQYF; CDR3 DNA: TGTGCCAGCAGCTTATTTGGGGGGCGCGCCGAGCAGTACTTC
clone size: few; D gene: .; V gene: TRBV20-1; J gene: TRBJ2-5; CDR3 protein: CSARVGQETQYF; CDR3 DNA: TGCAGTGCTAGGGTAGGCCAAGAGACCCAGTACTTC
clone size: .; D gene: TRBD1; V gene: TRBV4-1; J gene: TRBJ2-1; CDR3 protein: CASSPGQGFYNEQFF; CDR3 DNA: TGCGCCAGCAGCCCTGGACAGGGCTTCTACAATGAGCAGTTCTTC
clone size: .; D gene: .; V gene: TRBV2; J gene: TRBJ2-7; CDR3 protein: CASSESRSSYEQYF; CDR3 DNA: TGTGCCAGCAGTGAAAGCAGGAGCTCCTACGAGCAGTACTTC
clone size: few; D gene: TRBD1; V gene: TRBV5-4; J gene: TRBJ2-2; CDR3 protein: CASSSPGTGDTGELFF; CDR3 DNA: TGTGCCAGCAGCTCCCCCGGGACAGGGGATACCGGGGAGCTGTTTTTT
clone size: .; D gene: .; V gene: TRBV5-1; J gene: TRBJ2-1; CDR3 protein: CASSLAGDYYNEQFF; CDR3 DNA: TGCGCCAGCAGCTTGGCAGGGGATTACTACAATGAGCAGTTCTTC
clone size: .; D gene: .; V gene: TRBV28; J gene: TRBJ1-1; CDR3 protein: CASHLRAEAFF; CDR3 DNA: TGTGCCAGCCACCTAAGAGCCGAAGCTTTCTTT
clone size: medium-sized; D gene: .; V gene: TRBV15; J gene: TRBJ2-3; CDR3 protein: CATSSMAGSTDTQYF; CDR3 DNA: TGTGCCACCAGCAGTATGGCGGGTAGCACAGATACGCAGTATTTT
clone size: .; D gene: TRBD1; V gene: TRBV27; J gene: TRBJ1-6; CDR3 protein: CASSIRTGMVYSPLHF; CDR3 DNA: TGTGCCAGCAGTATCCGGACAGGGATGGTGTATTCACCCCTCCACTTT
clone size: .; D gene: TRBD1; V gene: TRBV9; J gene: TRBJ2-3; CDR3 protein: CASSKGQGAYTDTQYF; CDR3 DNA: TGTGCCAGCAGCAAGGGACAGGGGGCGTACACAGATACGCAGTATTTT